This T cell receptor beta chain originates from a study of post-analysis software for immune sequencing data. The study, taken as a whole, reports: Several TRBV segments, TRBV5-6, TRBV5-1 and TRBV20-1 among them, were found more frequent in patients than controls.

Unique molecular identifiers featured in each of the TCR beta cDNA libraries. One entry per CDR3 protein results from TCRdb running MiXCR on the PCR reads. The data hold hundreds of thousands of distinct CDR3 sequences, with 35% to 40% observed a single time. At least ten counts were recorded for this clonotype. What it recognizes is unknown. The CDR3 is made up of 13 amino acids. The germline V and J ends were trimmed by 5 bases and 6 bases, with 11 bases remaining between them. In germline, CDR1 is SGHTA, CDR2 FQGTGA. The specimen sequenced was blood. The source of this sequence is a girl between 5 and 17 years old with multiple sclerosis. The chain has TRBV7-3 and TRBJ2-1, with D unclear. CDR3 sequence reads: CASSPTWGNEQFF. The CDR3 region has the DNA TGTGCCAGCAGCCCCACATGGGGCAATGAGCAGTTCTTC.